This T cell receptor (beta chain) is drawn from a study of vaccination and CD4 T cells after COVID-19. Study in general: The post-COVID samples were taken a median around 100 days after diagnosis, anywhere from 35 to 161. Post-vaccine specimens were obtained a median approximately 70 days after dose two (range 14 to 241).

V lost 4 bases and J lost 0; bases outside the gene matches: 14. CDR1 is MDHEN, CDR2 SYDVKM, per germline. The CDR3 sequence is 20 residues long. The study sequenced cultured CD4+ T cell DNA using the Oncomine TCR Beta short-read assay. TCRdb fed the PCR reads into MiXCR, producing one record per CDR3 protein. Of about 11,000 distinct CDR3 sequences in the sample, around 23% were seen once. The sample's treatment: roughly nine-day PBMC culture with coronavirus spike peptide pools or control peptides (ViraFEST assay). Via ViraFEST, peptide pools expanded antigen-specific T cells before TCR sequencing. Following culture for 10 days, CD4+ T cells were isolated by negative selection. Remarks on this clonotype: Its antigen remains unidentified.

This chain uses TRBV28 with TRBJ2-3, with 12 bases that match TRBD2. The sequenced sample was CD4+ T cells from blood, cultured in vitro, obtained after SARS-CoV-2 vaccination. The receptor was derived from a human donor who had recovered from COVID-19. CDR3 DNA sequence: TGTGCCAGCAGTTCCACCGGACTAGCGGGGCTCGGCTCTAGCACAGATACGCAGTATTTT. Amino acids: CASSSTGLAGLGSSTDTQYF. Supplemented by reference TRBV28 and TRBJ2-3, the full variable domain reads DVKVTQSSRYLVKRTGEKVFLECVQDMDHENMFWYRQDPGLGLRLIYFSYDVKMKEKGDIPEGYSVSREKKERFSLILESASTNQTSMYLCASSSTGLAGLGSSTDTQYFGPGTRLTVL.